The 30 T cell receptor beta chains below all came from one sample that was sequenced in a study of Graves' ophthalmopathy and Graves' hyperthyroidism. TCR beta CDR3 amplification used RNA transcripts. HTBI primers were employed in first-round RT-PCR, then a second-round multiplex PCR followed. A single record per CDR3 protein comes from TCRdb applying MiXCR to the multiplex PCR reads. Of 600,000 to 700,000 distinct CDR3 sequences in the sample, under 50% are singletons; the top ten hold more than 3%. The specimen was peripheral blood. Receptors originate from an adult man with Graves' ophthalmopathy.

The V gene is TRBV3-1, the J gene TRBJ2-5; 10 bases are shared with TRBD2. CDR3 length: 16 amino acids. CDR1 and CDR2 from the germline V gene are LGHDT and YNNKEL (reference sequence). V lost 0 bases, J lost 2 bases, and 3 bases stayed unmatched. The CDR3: CASSQDVAGGQETQYF. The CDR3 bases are TGTGCCAGCAGCCAAGATGTAGCGGGAGGACAAGAGACCCAGTACTTC.

CDR3 bases: TGCGCCAGCAGCCAAGGGGCGCTAGCGGGGGGGAAGACCCAGTACTTC. This sequence encodes CASSQGALAGGKTQYF. The chain is built from TRBV4-3 and TRBJ2-5; the match to TRBD2 covers 12 bases. Germline V gene data show CDR1 as LGHNA and CDR2 as YSLEER. CDR3 size: 16 residues. Losses at the gene ends were 1 base for V and 6 bases for J; bases not matched to a gene: 6.

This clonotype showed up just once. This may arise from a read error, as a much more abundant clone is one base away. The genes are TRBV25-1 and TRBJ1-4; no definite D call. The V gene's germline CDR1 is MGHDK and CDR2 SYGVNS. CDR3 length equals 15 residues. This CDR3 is CASSSHGATNEELFF. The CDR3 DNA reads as TGTGCCAGCAGTTCCCACGGAGCAACTAATGAAGAACTGTTTTTT.

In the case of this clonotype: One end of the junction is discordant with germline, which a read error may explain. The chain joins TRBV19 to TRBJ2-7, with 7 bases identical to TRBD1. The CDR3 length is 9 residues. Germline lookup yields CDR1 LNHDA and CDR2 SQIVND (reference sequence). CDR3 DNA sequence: TGTGCCAGTAGGCCGACAGGGATCTTC. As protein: CASRPTGIF.

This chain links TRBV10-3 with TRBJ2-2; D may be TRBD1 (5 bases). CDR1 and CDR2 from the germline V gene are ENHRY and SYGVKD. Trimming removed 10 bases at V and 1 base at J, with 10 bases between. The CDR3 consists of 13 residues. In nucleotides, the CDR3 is TGTGCCACCAGGGTCAAGAACACCGGGGAGCTGTTTTTT. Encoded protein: CATRVKNTGELFF.

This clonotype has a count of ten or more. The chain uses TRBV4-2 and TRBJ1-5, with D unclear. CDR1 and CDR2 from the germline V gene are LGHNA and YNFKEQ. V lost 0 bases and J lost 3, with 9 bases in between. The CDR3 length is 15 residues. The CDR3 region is CASSQDPTLNQPQHF. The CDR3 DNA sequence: TGTGCCAGCAGCCAAGATCCGACACTCAATCAGCCCCAGCATTTT.

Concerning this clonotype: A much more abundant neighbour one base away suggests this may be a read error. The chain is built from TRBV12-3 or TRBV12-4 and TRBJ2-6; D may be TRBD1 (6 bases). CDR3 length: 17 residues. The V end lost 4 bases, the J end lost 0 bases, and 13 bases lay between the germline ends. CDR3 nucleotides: TGTGCCAGCAGTTACGGACAGACAGGCTCTGGGGCCAACGTCCTGACTTTC. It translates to CASSYGQTGSGANVLTF.

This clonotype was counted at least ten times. In nucleotides, the CDR3 is TGTGCCAGCAGTGAAGTACAGGGGGCGATGAACACTGAAGCTTTCTTT. Protein sequence: CASSEVQGAMNTEAFF. The chain joins TRBV6-1 to TRBJ1-1; 9 bases agree with TRBD1. Trimming took 1 base from V and 0 from J; bases not matched to a gene: 3. Germline V gene lookup returns CDR1 MNHNS and CDR2 SASEGT. The CDR3 runs 16 residues.

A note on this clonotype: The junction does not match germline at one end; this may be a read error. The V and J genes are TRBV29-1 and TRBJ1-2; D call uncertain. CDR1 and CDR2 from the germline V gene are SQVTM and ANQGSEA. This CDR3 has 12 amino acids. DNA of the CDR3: TGCAGCATTGAAGGATGGAACTATGGCTACACCTTC. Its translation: CSIEGWNYGYTF. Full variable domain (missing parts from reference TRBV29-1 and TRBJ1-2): SAVISQKPSRDICQRGTSLTIQCQVDSQVTMMFWYRQQPGQSLTLIATANQGSEATYESGFVIDKFPISRPNLTFSTLTVSNMSPEDSSIYLCSIEGWNYGYTFGSGTRLTVV.

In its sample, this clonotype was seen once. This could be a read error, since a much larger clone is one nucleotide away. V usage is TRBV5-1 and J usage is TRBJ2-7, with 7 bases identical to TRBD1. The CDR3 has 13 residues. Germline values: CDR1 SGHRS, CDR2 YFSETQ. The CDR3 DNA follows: TGTGCCAGCAGCCCACAGGGGACGGGTGAGCAGTACTTC. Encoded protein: CASSPQGTGEQYF.

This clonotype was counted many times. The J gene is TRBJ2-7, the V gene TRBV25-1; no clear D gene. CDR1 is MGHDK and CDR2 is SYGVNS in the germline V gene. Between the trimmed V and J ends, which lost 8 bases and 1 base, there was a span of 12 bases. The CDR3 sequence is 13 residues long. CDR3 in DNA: TGTGCCAGCGGCTGGATGGGGTCCTACGAGCAGTACTTC. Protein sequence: CASGWMGSYEQYF.

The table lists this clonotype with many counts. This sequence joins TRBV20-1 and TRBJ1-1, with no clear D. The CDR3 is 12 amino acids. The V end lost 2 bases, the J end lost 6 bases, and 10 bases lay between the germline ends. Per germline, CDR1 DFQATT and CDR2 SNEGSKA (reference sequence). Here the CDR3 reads CSARSGMPEAFF. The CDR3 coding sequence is TGCAGTGCTAGATCGGGGATGCCTGAAGCTTTCTTT.

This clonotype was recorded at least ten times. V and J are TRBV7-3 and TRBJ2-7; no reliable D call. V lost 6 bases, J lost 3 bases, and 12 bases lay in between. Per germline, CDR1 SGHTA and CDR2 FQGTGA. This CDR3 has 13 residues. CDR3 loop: CASSVTYLYEQYF. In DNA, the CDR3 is TGTGCCAGCAGTGTGACTTACCTCTACGAGCAGTACTTC.

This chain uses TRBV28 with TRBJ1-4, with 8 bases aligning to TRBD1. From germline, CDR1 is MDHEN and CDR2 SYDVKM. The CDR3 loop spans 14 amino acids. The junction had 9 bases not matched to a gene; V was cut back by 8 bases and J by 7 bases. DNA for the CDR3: TGTGCCAGCGCCACGACAGGGGACTTTGAAAAACTGTTTTTT. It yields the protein CASATTGDFEKLFF.

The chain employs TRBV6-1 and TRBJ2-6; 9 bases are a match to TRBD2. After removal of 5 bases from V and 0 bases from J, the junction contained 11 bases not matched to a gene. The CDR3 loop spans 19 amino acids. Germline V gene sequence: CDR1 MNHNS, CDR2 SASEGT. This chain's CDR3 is CASSYSSAGGSSGANVLTF. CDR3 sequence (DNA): TGTGCCAGCAGTTATTCTTCGGCGGGGGGGAGCTCTGGGGCCAACGTCCTGACTTTC.

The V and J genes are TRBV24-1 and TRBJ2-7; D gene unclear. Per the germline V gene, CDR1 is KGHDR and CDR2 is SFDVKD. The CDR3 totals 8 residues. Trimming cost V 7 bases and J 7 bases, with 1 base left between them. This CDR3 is CATREQYF. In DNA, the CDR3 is TGTGCCACCAGAGAGCAGTACTTC.

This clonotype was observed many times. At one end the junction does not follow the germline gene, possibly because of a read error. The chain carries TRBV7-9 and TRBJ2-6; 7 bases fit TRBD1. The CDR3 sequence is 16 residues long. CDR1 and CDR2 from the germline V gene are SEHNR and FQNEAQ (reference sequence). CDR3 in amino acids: CASSPSGGSGANVLTF. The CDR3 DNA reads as TGCGCCAGCAGTCCCTCAGGGGGCTCTGGGGCCAACGTCCTGACTTTC.

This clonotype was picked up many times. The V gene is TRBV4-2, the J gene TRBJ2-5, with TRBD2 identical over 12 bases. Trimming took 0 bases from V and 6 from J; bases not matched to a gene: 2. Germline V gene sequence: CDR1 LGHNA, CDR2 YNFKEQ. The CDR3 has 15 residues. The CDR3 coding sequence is TGTGCCAGCAGCCAAGAACTAGCGGGGGGTAAGACCCAGTACTTC. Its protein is CASSQELAGGKTQYF.

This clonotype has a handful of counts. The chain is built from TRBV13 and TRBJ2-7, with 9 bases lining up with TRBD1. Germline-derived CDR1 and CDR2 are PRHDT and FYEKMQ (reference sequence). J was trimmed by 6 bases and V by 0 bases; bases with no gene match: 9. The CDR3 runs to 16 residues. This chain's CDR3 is CASSLGHGDRAGEQYF. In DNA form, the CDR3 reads TGTGCCAGCAGCTTAGGCCACGGGGACAGGGCCGGCGAGCAGTACTTC.

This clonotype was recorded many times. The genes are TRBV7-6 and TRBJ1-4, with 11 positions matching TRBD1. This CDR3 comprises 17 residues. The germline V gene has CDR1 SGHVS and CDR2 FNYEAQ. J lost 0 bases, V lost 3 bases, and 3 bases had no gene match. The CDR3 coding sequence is TGTGCCAGCAGCTTTCTGGGACAGGGGGCAACTAATGAAAAACTGTTTTTT. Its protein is CASSFLGQGATNEKLFF.

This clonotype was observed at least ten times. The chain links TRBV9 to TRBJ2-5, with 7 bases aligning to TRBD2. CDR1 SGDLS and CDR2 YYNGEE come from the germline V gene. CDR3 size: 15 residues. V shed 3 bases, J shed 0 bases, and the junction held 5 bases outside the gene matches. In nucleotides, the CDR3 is TGTGCCAGCAGCGCCACACTAGCGAACCAAGAGACCCAGTACTTC. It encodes CASSATLANQETQYF.

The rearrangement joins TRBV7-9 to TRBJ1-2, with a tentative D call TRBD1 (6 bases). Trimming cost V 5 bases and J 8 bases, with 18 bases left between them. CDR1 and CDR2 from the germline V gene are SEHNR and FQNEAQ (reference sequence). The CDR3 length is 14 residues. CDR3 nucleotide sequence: TGTGCCAGCAGCCCATCAGACGGGGGGCTCGGCTACACCTTC. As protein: CASSPSDGGLGYTF.

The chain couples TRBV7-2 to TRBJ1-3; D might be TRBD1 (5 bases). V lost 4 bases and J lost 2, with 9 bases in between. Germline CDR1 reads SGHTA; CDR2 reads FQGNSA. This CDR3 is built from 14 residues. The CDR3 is CASSSGPPGNTIYF. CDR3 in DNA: TGTGCCAGCAGCTCGGGACCGCCTGGAAACACCATATATTTT.

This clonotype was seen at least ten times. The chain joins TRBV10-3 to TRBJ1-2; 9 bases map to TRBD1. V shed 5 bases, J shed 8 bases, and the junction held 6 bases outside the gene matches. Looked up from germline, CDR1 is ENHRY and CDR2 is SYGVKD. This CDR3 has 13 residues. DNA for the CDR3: TGTGCCATCAGTCAACAGGGGGCGCGCGGCTACACCTTC. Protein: CAISQQGARGYTF.

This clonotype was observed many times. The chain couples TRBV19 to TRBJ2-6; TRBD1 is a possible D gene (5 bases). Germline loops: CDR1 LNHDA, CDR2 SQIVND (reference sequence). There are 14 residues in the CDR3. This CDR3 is CAASRGPGANVLTF. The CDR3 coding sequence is TGTGCTGCCTCTAGGGGCCCTGGGGCCAACGTCCTGACTTTC.

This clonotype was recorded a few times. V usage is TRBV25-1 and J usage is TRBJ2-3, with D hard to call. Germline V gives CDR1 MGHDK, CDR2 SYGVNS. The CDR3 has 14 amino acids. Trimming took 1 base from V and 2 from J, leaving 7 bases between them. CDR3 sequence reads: CASSESQFTDTQYF. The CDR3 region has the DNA TGTGCCAGCAGTGAATCTCAGTTCACAGATACGCAGTATTTT.

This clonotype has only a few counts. CDR3 in amino acids: CAISEGPYVAEAFF. The CDR3 nucleotides are TGTGCCATCAGTGAGGGGCCGTACGTCGCTGAAGCTTTCTTT. This chain connects TRBV10-3 to TRBJ1-1; no firm D call. The ends were cut back, 2 bases at V and 6 bases at J, with 13 bases in the middle. The CDR3 has 14 residues. Germline CDR1 is ENHRY and CDR2 is SYGVKD.

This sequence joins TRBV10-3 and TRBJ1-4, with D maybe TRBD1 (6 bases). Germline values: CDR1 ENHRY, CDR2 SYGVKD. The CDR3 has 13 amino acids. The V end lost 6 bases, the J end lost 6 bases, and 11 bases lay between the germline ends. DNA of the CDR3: TGTGCCATCAGGCTACAGGGCGATGAAAAACTGTTTTTT. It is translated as CAIRLQGDEKLFF.

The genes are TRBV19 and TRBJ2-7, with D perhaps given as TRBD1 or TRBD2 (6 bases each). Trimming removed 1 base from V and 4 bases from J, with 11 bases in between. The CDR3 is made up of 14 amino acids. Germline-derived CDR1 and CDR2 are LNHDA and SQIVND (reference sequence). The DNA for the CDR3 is TGTGCCAGTAGTATAGCCCGGGGGCGGTACGAGCAGTACTTC. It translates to CASSIARGRYEQYF.

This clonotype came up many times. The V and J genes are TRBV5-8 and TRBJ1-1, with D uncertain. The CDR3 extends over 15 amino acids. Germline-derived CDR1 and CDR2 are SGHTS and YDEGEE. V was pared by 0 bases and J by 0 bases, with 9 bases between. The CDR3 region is CASSLGAGLNTEAFF. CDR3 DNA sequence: TGTGCCAGCAGCTTGGGGGCGGGGTTGAACACTGAAGCTTTCTTT.